These 8 T cell receptor beta chains came from one sample sequenced in a study of CD8 T cells in ankylosing spondylitis. TCRdb ran MiXCR on the 5' RACE reads and lists one entry per CDR3 protein. This sample has about 340,000 distinct CDR3 sequences, with around 20% found just once. Sequenced input: blood, either unsorted or a sorted T cell fraction (not recorded which). All receptors come from a male donor with ankylosing spondylitis or in good health (not recorded which).

This chain connects TRBV7-9 to TRBJ2-7; D gene ambiguous. CDR3 length: 13 amino acids. V was shortened by 3 bases and J by 2 bases, with 8 bases between the two germline ends. Germline CDR1 is SEHNR and CDR2 is FQNEAQ (reference sequence). CDR3 sequence: CASSFPTAYEQYF. The CDR3 DNA reads as TGTGCCAGCAGCTTTCCCACAGCCTACGAGCAGTACTTC.

The chain couples TRBV6-1 to TRBJ1-1; D ambiguous. This CDR3 region has 13 residues. V lost 6 bases and J 1 base, leaving 9 bases between the germline ends. The germline CDR1 and CDR2 sequences are MNHNS and SASEGT. This CDR3 reads CASSIHRNTEAFF. The CDR3 coding sequence is TGTGCCAGCAGCATACATAGGAACACTGAAGCTTTCTTT.

The chain recombines TRBV20-1 with TRBJ1-3, with unresolved D. V lost 5 bases to trimming and J lost 5 bases, with 10 bases between them. This CDR3 comprises 12 residues. CDR1 is DFQATT and CDR2 is SNEGSKA in the germline V gene (reference sequence). In nucleotides, the CDR3 is TGCAGTGCTCCCCCTACCCGAAACACCATATATTTT. As protein: CSAPPTRNTIYF.

The chain links TRBV29-1 to TRBJ2-2; unclear D gene. Trimming shortened V by 2 bases and J by 6 bases, and 13 bases separated the two germline ends. This CDR3 region has 14 residues. Germline loops: CDR1 SQVTM, CDR2 ANQGSEA. CDR3 sequence reads: CSVELAVIPGELFF. As DNA, the CDR3 is TGCAGCGTTGAATTGGCGGTAATCCCCGGGGAGCTGTTTTTT.

This clonotype was seen only a few times. The chain employs TRBV20-1 and TRBJ2-7; 9 positions match TRBD1. With V trimmed by 7 bases and J by 2 bases, 9 bases remained unmatched. Germline V gene data show CDR1 as DFQATT and CDR2 as SNEGSKA (reference sequence). This CDR3 comprises 14 residues. The CDR3 DNA reads TGCAGTGTCCAGGAACAGGGGGCCCCCTACGAGCAGTACTTC. Amino acids: CSVQEQGAPYEQYF.

The chain has TRBV28 and TRBJ2-3, with D perhaps TRBD2 (6 bases). V lost 3 bases, J lost 3 bases, and 10 bases lay in between. Germline values: CDR1 MDHEN, CDR2 SYDVKM. The CDR3 spans 14 residues. CDR3 loop: CASSFREATDTQYF. CDR3 DNA sequence: TGTGCCAGCAGTTTTAGGGAGGCGACAGATACGCAGTATTTT.

This clonotype was counted a few times. The rearrangement uses TRBV20-1 and TRBJ2-5; D tentatively fits TRBD1 or TRBD2 (7 bases each). V was shortened by 5 bases and J by 4 bases, with 17 bases between the two germline ends. The CDR3 consists of 14 residues. Per the germline V gene, CDR1 is DFQATT and CDR2 is SNEGSKA (reference sequence). The CDR3 DNA sequence: TGCAGTGCTCCCCAGGGGGGGGACTTAGAGACCCAGTACTTC. Residues: CSAPQGGDLETQYF.

Many counts were recorded for this clonotype. The gene calls are TRBV5-6 and TRBJ2-1; D call uncertain. The germline V gene has CDR1 SGHDT and CDR2 YYEEEE. This CDR3 has 11 residues. Trimming cost V 4 bases and J 10 bases, with 9 bases left between them. The CDR3 DNA reads as TGTGCCAGCAGCAGAACCCGGGAGCAGTTCTTC. Its protein is CASSRTREQFF.